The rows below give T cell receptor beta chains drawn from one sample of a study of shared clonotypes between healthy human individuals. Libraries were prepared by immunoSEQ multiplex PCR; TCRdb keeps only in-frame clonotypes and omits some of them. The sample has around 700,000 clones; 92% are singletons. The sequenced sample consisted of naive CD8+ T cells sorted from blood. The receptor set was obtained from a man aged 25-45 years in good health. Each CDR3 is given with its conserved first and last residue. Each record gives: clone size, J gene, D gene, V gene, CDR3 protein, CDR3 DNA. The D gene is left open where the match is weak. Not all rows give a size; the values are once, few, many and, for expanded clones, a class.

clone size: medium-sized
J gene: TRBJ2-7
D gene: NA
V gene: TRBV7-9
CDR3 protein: CASSPPSGEQYF
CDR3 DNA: TGTGCCAGCAGCCCGCCTTCGGGGGAGCAGTACTTC

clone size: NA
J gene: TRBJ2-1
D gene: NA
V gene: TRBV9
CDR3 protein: CASSVIPNNEQFF
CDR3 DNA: TGTGCCAGCAGCGTAATACCAAACAATGAGCAGTTCTTC

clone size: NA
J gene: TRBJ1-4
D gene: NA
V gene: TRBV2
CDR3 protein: CASRTAFKLFF
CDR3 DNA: TGTGCCAGCAGGACTGCTTTTAAACTGTTTTTT

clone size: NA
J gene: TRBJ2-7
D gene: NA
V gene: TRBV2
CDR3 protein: CASSTGHPSSYEQYF
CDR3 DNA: TGTGCCAGCTCTACTGGACACCCGAGCTCCTACGAGCAGTACTTC

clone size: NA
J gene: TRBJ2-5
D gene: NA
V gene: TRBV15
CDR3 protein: CATSRVGTAFQETQYF
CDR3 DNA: TGTGCCACCAGCAGAGTAGGGACTGCATTTCAAGAGACCCAGTACTTC

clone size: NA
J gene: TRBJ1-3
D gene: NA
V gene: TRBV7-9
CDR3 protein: CASTHIYRSSEGNTIYF
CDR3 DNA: TGTGCCAGCACTCATATATACAGGTCCTCGGAGGGAAACACCATATATTTT

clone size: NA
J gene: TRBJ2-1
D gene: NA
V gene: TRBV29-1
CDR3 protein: CSVEGLAGREQFF
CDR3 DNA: TGCAGCGTTGAAGGCCTCGCGGGACGTGAGCAGTTCTTC

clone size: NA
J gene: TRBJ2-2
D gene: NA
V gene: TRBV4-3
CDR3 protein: CASSQDTGFPGELFF
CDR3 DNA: TGCGCCAGCAGCCAAGATACCGGGTTCCCCGGGGAGCTGTTTTTT

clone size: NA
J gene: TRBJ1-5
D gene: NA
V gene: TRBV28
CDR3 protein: CASSFQAGLSNQPQHF
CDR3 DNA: TGTGCCAGCAGTTTCCAGGCAGGGCTGAGCAATCAGCCCCAGCATTTT

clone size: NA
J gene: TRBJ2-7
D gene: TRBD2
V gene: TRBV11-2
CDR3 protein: CASSLEGTSGRAYEQYF
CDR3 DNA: TGTGCCAGCAGCTTAGAGGGGACTAGCGGGAGGGCCTACGAGCAGTACTTC

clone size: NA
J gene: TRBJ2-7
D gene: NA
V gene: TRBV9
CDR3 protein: CASSVEFLDEQYF
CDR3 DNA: TGTGCCAGCAGCGTGGAATTTTTGGACGAGCAGTACTTC

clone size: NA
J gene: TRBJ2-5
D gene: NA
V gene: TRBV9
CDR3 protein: CASSVAGRGDQETQYF
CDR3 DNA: TGTGCCAGCAGCGTAGCTGGAAGGGGGGATCAAGAGACCCAGTACTTC

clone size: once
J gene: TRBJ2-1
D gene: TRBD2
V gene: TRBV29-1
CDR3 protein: CSVGLAGEGNEQFF
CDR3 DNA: TGCAGCGTTGGACTAGCGGGGGAAGGGAATGAGCAGTTCTTC

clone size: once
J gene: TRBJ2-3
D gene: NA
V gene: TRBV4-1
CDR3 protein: CASSQESLDTQYF
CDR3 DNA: TGCGCCAGCAGCCAAGAGAGTTTGGATACGCAGTATTTT

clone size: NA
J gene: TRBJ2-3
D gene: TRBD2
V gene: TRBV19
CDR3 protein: CASRIAGSTDTQYF
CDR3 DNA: TGTGCCAGTAGAATAGCGGGGAGCACAGATACGCAGTATTTT

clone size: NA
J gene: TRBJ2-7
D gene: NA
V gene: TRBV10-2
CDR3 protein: CASSESIGSRYEQYF
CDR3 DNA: TGCGCCAGCAGTGAGTCGATAGGCAGCCGGTACGAGCAGTACTTC

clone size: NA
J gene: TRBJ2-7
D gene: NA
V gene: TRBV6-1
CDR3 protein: CASSADNTYEQYF
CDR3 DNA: TGTGCCAGCAGTGCGGACAACACCTACGAGCAGTACTTC

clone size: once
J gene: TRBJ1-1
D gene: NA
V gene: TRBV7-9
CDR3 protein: CASSLEGVGTEAFF
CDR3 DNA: TGTGCCAGCAGCTTGGAAGGGGTGGGGACTGAAGCTTTCTTT

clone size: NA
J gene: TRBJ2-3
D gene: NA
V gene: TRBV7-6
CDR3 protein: CASSLSSGTDTQYF
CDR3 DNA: TGTGCCAGCAGCTTAAGTTCCGGCACAGATACGCAGTATTTT

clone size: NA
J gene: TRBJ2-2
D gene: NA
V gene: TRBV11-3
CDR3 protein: CASSSSTKPGELFF
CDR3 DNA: TGTGCCAGCAGCAGTAGCACTAAACCCGGGGAGCTGTTTTTT

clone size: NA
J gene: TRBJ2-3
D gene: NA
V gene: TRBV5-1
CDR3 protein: CASSYYTDTQYF
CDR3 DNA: TGCGCCAGCAGCTACTACACAGATACGCAGTATTTT

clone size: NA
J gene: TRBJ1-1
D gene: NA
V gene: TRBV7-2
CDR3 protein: CASSLVSAASEAFF
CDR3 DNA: TGTGCCAGCAGCTTAGTCTCAGCTGCATCTGAAGCTTTCTTT

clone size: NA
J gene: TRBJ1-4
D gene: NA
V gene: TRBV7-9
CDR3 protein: CASSPHPDRSEKLFF
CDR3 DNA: TGTGCCAGCAGCCCCCACCCCGACCGGAGTGAAAAACTGTTTTTT

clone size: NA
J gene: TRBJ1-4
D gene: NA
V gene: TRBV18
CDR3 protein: CASSPSFLGLNIPYNEKLFF
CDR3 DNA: TGTGCCAGCTCACCATCCTTTTTGGGGCTCAATATCCCATATAATGAAAAACTGTTTTTT

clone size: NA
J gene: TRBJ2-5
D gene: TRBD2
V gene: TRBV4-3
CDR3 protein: CASSPEPLGTSGNQETQYF
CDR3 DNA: TGCGCCAGCAGCCCCGAGCCCCTTGGGACTAGCGGGAACCAAGAGACCCAGTACTTC

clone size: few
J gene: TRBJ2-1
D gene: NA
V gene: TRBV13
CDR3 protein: CASSLDLSSYNEQFF
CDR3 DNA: TGTGCCAGCAGCTTAGATCTCAGCTCCTACAATGAGCAGTTCTTC

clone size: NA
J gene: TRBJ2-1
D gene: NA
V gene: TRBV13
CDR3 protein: CASSSWDFNEQFF
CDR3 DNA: TGTGCCAGCAGCTCCTGGGACTTCAATGAGCAGTTCTTC

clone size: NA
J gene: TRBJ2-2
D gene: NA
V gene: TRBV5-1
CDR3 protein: CASSLVTGTGELFF
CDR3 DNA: TGCGCCAGCAGCTTGGTTACGGGTACCGGGGAGCTGTTTTTT

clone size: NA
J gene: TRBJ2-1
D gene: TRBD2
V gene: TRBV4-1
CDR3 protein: CASSGSASGGPYNEQFF
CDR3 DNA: TGCGCCAGCAGCGGTTCGGCTAGCGGGGGACCCTACAATGAGCAGTTCTTC

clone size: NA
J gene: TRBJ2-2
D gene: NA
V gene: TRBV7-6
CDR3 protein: CASSLAPDSSEAGELFF
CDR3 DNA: TGTGCCAGCAGCTTAGCTCCGGACAGTTCGGAAGCCGGGGAGCTGTTTTTT

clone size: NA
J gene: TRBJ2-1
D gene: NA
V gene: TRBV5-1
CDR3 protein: CASSSGGTAYNEQFF
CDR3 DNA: TGCGCCAGCAGCTCGGGGGGGACAGCCTACAATGAGCAGTTCTTC

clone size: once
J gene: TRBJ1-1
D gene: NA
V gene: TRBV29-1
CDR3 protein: CSVDSSLNTEAFF
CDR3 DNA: TGCAGCGTTGATTCCAGCCTGAACACTGAAGCTTTCTTT

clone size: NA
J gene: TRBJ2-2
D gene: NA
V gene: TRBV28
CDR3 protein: CASSLYDGWRENTGELFF
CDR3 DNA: TGTGCCAGCAGTTTATACGACGGTTGGCGGGAGAACACCGGGGAGCTGTTTTTT

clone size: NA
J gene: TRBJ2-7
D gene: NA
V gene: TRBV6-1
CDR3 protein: CASSGTSSPYEQYF
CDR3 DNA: TGTGCCAGCAGTGGGACATCTTCCCCCTACGAGCAGTACTTC

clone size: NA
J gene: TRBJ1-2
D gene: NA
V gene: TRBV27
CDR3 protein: CASSPANDQYHGYTF
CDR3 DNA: TGTGCCAGCAGTCCCGCTAATGACCAGTATCATGGCTACACCTTC

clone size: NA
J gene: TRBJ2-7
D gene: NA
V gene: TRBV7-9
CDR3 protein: CASSISWGIYSYEQYF
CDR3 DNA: TGTGCCAGCAGCATCAGCTGGGGGATTTACTCCTACGAGCAGTACTTC

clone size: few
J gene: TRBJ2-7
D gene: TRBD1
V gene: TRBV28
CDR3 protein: CASSFGTAYEQYF
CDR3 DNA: TGTGCCAGCAGTTTCGGGACAGCCTACGAGCAGTACTTC

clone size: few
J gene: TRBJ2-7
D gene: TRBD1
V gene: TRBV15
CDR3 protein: CATSRIDGTGNYEQYF
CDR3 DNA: TGTGCCACCAGCAGGATAGATGGGACAGGCAACTACGAGCAGTACTTC

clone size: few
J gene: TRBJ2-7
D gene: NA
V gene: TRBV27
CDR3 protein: CASSLNSLEQYF
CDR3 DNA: TGTGCCAGCAGTTTGAACAGCTTGGAGCAGTACTTC

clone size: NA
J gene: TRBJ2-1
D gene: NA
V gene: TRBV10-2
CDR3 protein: CASSIGTVYNEQFF
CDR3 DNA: TGCGCCAGCAGTATAGGGACGGTCTACAATGAGCAGTTCTTC

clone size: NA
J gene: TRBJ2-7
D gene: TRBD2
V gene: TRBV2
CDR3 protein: CASRAWREGSYEQYF
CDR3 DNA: TGTGCCAGCAGGGCCTGGCGGGAGGGCTCCTACGAGCAGTACTTC

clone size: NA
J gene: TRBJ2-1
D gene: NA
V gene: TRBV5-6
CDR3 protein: CASSWGAFSYNEQFF
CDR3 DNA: TGTGCCAGCAGCTGGGGGGCCTTCTCCTACAATGAGCAGTTCTTC

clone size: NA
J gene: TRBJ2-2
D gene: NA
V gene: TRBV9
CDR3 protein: CASSVEGRLGELFF
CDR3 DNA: TGTGCCAGCAGCGTAGAGGGCAGGTTAGGGGAGCTGTTTTTT

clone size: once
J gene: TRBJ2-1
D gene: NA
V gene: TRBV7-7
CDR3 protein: CASSLAADREQFF
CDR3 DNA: TGTGCCAGCAGCTTAGCGGCCGACAGAGAGCAGTTCTTC

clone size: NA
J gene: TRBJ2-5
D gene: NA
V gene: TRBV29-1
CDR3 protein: CSVEWAGKGETQYF
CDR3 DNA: TGCAGCGTTGAATGGGCAGGAAAGGGGGAGACCCAGTACTTC

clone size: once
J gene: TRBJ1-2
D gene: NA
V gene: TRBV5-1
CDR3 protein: CASSPLGSSGTTDYGYTF
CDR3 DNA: TGCGCCAGCAGCCCCCTTGGCTCCTCCGGGACAACCGACTATGGCTACACCTTC

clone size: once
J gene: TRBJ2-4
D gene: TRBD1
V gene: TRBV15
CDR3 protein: CATSSWDRGHIQYF
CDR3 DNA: TGTGCCACCAGCAGTTGGGACAGGGGCCACATTCAGTACTTC

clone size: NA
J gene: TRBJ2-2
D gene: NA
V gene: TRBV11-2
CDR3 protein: CASSLGGLAGELFF
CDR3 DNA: TGTGCCAGCAGCTTAGGGGGCCTGGCCGGGGAGCTGTTTTTT

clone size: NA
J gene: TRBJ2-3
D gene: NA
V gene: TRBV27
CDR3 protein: CASSFGADTQYF
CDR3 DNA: TGTGCCAGCAGTTTCGGCGCAGATACGCAGTATTTT

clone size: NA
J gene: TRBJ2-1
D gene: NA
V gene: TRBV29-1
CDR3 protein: CSVEGRSDREVYNEQFF
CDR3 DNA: TGCAGCGTAGAGGGGAGATCCGACAGGGAGGTCTACAATGAGCAGTTCTTC

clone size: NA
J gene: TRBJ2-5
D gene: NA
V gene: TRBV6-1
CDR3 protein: CASSEAGAQETQYF
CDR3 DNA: TGTGCCAGCAGTGAGGCAGGCGCGCAAGAGACCCAGTACTTC

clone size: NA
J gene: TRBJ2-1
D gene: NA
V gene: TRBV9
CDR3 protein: CASSVRGNVEDEQFF
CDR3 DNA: TGTGCCAGCAGCGTACGAGGGAACGTTGAGGATGAGCAGTTCTTC